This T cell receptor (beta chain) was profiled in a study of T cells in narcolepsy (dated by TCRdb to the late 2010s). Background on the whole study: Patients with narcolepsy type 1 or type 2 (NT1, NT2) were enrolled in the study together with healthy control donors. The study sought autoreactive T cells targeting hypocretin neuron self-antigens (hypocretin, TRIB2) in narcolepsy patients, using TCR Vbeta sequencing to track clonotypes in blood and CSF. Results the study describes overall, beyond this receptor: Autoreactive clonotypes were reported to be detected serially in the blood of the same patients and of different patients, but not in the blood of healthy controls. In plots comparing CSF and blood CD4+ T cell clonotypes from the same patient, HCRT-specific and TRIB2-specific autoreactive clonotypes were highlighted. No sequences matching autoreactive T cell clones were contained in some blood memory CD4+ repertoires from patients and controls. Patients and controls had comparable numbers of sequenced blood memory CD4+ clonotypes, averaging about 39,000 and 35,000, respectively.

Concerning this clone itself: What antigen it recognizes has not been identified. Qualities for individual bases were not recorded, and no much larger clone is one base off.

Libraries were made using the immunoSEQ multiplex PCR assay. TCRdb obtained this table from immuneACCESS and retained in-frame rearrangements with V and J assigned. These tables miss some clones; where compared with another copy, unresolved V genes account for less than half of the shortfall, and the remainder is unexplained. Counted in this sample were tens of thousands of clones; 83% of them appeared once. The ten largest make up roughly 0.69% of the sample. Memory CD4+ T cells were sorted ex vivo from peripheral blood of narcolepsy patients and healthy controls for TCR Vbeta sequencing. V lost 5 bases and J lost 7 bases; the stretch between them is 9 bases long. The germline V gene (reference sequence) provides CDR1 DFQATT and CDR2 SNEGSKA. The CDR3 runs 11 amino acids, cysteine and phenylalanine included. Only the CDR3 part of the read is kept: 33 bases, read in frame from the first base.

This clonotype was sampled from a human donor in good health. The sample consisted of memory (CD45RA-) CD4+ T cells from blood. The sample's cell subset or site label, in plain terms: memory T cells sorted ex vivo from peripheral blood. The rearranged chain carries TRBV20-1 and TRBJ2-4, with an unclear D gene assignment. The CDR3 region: CSAYHGNIQYF. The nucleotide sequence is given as TGCAGTGCTTATCACGGGAACATTCAGTACTTC.